This TCR beta chain was recorded in a study of blood T cells in healthy people across ages. The study's findings and limits: Estimates of diversity drawn from one million T cells were considered underestimates.

Sample-barcoded 5' priming and a J-beta primer mix drove a second PCR of roughly 6 to 12 cycles. A tag from a template-switch adaptor with 12 random nucleotides marked each cDNA molecule. One entry per CDR3 protein results from TCRdb running MiXCR on the 5' RACE reads. The sample shows roughly 1,800,000 distinct CDR3 sequences, approximately 50% of them seen only once. Trimming cost V 3 bases and J 2 bases; bases outside gene matches: 3. The CDR3 is 14 amino acids. The V gene's germline CDR1 is DFQATT and CDR2 SNEGSKA (reference sequence). This clonotype has a handful of counts. Its antigen is unidentified.

Input material: blood. This receptor was identified in a woman aged 40-49 years in good health. J is TRBJ2-3 and V is TRBV20-1; 9 nucleotides agree with TRBD1. CDR3 nucleotides: TGCAGTGCTAGGCGACAGGGGGTCACAGATACGCAGTATTTT. It is translated as CSARRQGVTDTQYF.